This TCR beta chain comes out of a study of cytomegalovirus exposure and HLA in healthy donors. TCRdb's table, derived via immunoSEQ multiplex PCR, lists solely in-frame clones and lacks some. The profile covers 280,000 or so clones, with roughly 90% appearing a single time and over 0.85% taken by the ten largest. In the case of this clone: Its antigen is unknown.

The study drew the donors from its 120-subject validation cohort, separate from the 666-subject first cohort. The study's findings and limits: Cytomegalovirus-associated TCR beta chains were listed, numbering 150 to 200.

CDR1 and CDR2 from the germline V gene are LNHNV and YYDKDF (reference sequence). Trimming removed 6 bases from V and 1 base from J, with 10 bases in between. This CDR3 has 13 amino acids. This TCR derives from a woman aged 18-29 years in good health and CMV-seronegative. Sequenced input: PBMCs. The J gene is TRBJ2-7, the V gene TRBV15; tentatively, D is TRBD2 (5 bases). The CDR3 bases are TGTGCCACCAGTCCGACGGGATCCTACGAGCAGTACTTC. This translates into CATSPTGSYEQYF.